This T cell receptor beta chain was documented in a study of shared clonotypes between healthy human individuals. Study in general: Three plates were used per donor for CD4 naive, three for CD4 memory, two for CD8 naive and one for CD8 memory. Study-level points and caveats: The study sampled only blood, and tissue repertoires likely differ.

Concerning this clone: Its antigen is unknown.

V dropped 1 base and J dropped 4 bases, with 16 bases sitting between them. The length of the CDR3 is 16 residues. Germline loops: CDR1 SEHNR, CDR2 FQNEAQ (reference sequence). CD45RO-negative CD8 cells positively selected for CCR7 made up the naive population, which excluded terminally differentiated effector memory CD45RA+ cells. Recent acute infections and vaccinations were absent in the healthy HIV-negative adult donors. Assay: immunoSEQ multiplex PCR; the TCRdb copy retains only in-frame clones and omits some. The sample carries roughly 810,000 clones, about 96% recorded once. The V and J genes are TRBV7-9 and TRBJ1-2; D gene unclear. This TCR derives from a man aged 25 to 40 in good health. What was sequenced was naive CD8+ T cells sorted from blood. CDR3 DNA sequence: TGTGCCAGCAGCTTAGGAGGTGCGGAGGGCGTCTATGGCTACACCTTC. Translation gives CASSLGGAEGVYGYTF.